This TCR beta chain was identified in a study of T cell changes during pregnancy in multiple sclerosis. Sequenced by immunoSEQ multiplex PCR; TCRdb stores in-frame clones only, minus some. Found here are almost 20,000 clones, about 88% of them singletons; the top ten hold around 7%. The length of the CDR3 is 16 residues. V gave up 3 bases and J gave up 0 bases, with 12 bases separating them. Germline CDR1 reads MDHEN; CDR2 reads SYDVKM. The J gene is TRBJ1-5, the V gene TRBV28; tentatively, D is TRBD1 (5 bases). Sequencing was performed on CD8+ T cells from peripheral blood mononuclear cells, taken in the third trimester of pregnancy. This TCR was sampled from a female donor in good health, enrolled as a control in a pregnancy study. The CDR3 DNA reads TGTGCCAGCAGTTTCTTGGCAGGGCCTAGCAATCAGCCCCAGCATTTT. It is translated as CASSFLAGPSNQPQHF. The entire variable domain, with the rest obtained from reference TRBV28 and TRBJ1-5, is as follows: DVKVTQSSRYLVKRTGEKVFLECVQDMDHENMFWYRQDPGLGLRLIYFSYDVKMKEKGDIPEGYSVSREKKERFSLILESASTNQTSMYLCASSFLAGPSNQPQHFGDGTRLSIL.